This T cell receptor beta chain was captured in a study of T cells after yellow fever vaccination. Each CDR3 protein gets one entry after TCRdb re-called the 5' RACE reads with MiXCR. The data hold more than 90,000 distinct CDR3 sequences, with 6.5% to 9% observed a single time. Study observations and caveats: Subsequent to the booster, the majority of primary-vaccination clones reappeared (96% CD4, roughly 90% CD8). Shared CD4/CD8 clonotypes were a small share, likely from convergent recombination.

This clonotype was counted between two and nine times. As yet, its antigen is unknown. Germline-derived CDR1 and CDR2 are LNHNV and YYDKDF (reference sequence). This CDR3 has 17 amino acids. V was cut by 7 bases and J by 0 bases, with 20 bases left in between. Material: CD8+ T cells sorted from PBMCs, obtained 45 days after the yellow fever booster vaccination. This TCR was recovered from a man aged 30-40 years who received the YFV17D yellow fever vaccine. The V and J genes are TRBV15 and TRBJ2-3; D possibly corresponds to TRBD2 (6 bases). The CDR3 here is CATNPNPRDSSTDTQYF. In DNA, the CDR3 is TGTGCCACCAACCCCAACCCCAGGGACTCGAGCACAGATACGCAGTATTTT. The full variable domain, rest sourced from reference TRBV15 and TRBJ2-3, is DAMVIQNPRYQVTQFGKPVTLSCSQTLNHNVMYWYQQKSSQAPKLLFHYYDKDFNNEADTPDNFQSRRPNTSFCFLDIRSPGLGDTAMYLCATNPNPRDSSTDTQYFGPGTRLTVL.